The 27 T cell receptor beta chains reported below all come from one sample, sequenced in a study of beta chain features in type 1 diabetes. Which antigens these TCRs recognize remains unknown. Findings of the study overall: Type 1 diabetes patients showed a moderate but significant shortening of TCRB CDR3s in all four CD4+ subsets.

Of the isolated RNA, all was reverse transcribed, and so the sequenced material was expressed TCRB transcripts. Data came from immunoSEQ multiplex PCR; TCRdb stores just in-frame clones and leaves some out. The data hold around 710,000 clones, with around 11% observed a single time. Source material: naive CD4+ T cells from blood. These receptors all come from a man aged 30-40 years with type 1 diabetes.

This clone was picked up a small number of times. V is TRBV29-1 and J is TRBJ1-5; 8 nucleotides match TRBD1. The germline V gene encodes CDR1 SQVTM and CDR2 ANQGSEA. V lost 7 bases and J lost 5; bases outside the gene matches: 10. There are 14 residues in the CDR3. DNA for the CDR3: TGCAGCGCCAGAGACAGGGGAGTAGATCAGCCCCAGCATTTT. Encoded protein: CSARDRGVDQPQHF.

Comment on this clone: The sample holds other DNA sequences that translate to the same CDR3. V is TRBV18 and J is TRBJ1-5; TRBD1 matches 9 bases. The J segment lost 4 bases and the V segment lost 4 bases, leaving 5 bases of the junction unmatched. The CDR3 spans 15 residues. Per germline, CDR1 KGHSH and CDR2 LQKENI. CDR3 protein: CASSRPGTGNQPQHF. DNA for the CDR3: TGTGCCAGCTCACGCCCCGGGACAGGGAATCAGCCCCAGCATTTT.

This clone was counted between two and nine times. The rearrangement uses TRBV9 and TRBJ2-6, with D perhaps TRBD1 (7 bases). Germline V gene data show CDR1 as SGDLS and CDR2 as YYNGEE. V was clipped by 4 bases and J by 1 base, with 24 bases between them. This CDR3 comprises 20 residues. The CDR3 DNA reads as TGTGCCAGCAGCCCCAGACTGCTCCAGGGGGGAGGTTCTGGGGCCAACGTCCTGACTTTC. It specifies CASSPRLLQGGGSGANVLTF.

This clone was seen a few times. This sequence joins TRBV10-3 and TRBJ2-7; D may correspond to TRBD1 or TRBD2 (9 bases each). V gave up 11 bases and J gave up 5 bases, with 31 bases separating them. This CDR3 is built from 17 residues. Germline V gene lookup returns CDR1 ENHRY and CDR2 SYGVKD. CDR3 bases: TGTGCCCCCTCTAGGGCGGGGGGGGGACAGGGTAGTAACGAGCAGTACTTC. Its translation: CAPSRAGGGQGSNEQYF.

This rearrangement joins TRBV4-2 to TRBJ1-6; the match to TRBD1 covers 8 bases. The CDR3 sequence is 14 residues long. Germline CDR1 reads LGHNA; CDR2 reads YNFKEQ. The J segment lost 8 bases and the V segment lost 4 bases, leaving 4 bases of the junction unmatched. This chain's CDR3 is CASSPGQADSPLHF. In DNA, the CDR3 is TGTGCCAGCAGCCCGGGACAGGCTGATTCACCCCTCCACTTT.

The chain has TRBV9 and TRBJ2-2; tentative D call: TRBD1 (7 bases). CDR1 is SGDLS and CDR2 is YYNGEE in the germline V gene. Trimming pared 6 bases from V and 0 bases from J, leaving 18 bases between. The CDR3 extends over 17 amino acids. CDR3 DNA: TGTGCCAGCACCCCGGGGGCAGGGGGTGCGAACACCGGGGAGCTGTTTTTT. This translates into CASTPGAGGANTGELFF.

This clone was seen a few times. The chain uses TRBV7-9 and TRBJ2-5, with D possibly being TRBD1 (6 bases). This CDR3 has 14 amino acids. The ends were cut back, 2 bases at V and 3 bases at J, with 10 bases in the middle. Germline CDR1 SEHNR, CDR2 FQNEAQ (reference sequence). CDR3 DNA: TGTGCCAGCAGCTTAAGGGCAGGGGAAGAGACCCAGTACTTC. Protein sequence: CASSLRAGEETQYF.

CDR3 nucleotides: TGTGCCATCAGTGAGCCACCCTCGACTTCCTACTCCTACAATGAGCAGTTCTTC. Protein: CAISEPPSTSYSYNEQFF. The chain combines TRBV10-3 with TRBJ2-1, with D hard to call. Germline V gives CDR1 ENHRY, CDR2 SYGVKD. Trimming pared 2 bases from V and 0 bases from J, leaving 17 bases between. The CDR3 sequence is 18 residues long.

The chain is built from TRBV27 and TRBJ2-1, with 7 bases matching TRBD1. J was trimmed by 8 bases and V by 5 bases; bases with no gene match: 15. Germline CDR1 and CDR2: MNHEY and SMNVEV (reference sequence). This CDR3 is built from 16 residues. CDR3 in DNA: TGTGCCAGCAGTACCCCGGGACAGCCCCATGCGGATGAGCAGTTCTTC. This codes for CASSTPGQPHADEQFF.

This clone was seen only once. The chain links TRBV7-8 to TRBJ2-7; D uncertain. Per germline, CDR1 SGHVS and CDR2 FQNEAQ. V lost 4 bases and J 3 bases, leaving 7 bases between the germline ends. The CDR3 length is 12 residues. In DNA, the CDR3 is TGTGCCAGCAGCTCGGCGTACTACGAGCAGTACTTC. As protein: CASSSAYYEQYF. The full variable domain, its missing parts supplied by reference TRBV7-8 and TRBJ2-7, is GAGVSQSPRYKVAKRGQDVALRCDPISGHVSLFWYQQALGQGPEFLTYFQNEAQLDKSGLPSDRFFAERPEGSVSTLKIQRTQQEDSAVYLCASSSAYYEQYFGPGTRLTVT.

J is TRBJ1-2 and V is TRBV19; D may be TRBD1 (5 bases). Trimming removed 9 bases from V and 1 base from J, with 12 bases in between. Per germline, CDR1 LNHDA and CDR2 SQIVND (reference sequence). CDR3 length equals 13 residues. The CDR3 region has the DNA TGTGCCAGCCGGGGGTCCTATAACTATGGCTACACCTTC. The encoded protein is CASRGSYNYGYTF.

V gene TRBV21-1 combines with J gene TRBJ2-7. TRBV21-1 is tagged as a pseudogene. The CDR3 loop spans 16 amino acids. DNA of the CDR3: TGTGCCAGCAGCAAAGCGCTTTCCCGGCCACTCCACGAGCAGTACTTC. It is translated as CASSKALSRPLHEQYF.

This clone has a handful of counts. The gene calls are TRBV11-2 and TRBJ1-2; D unclear. V lost 3 bases and J lost 2, with 7 bases in between. The CDR3 is 13 residues long. Germline lookup yields CDR1 SGHAT and CDR2 FQNNGV. The CDR3 here is CASSFEINYGYTF. The CDR3 DNA is TGTGCCAGCAGCTTCGAAATCAACTATGGCTACACCTTC.

V gene TRBV9 combines with J gene TRBJ2-7, with D possibly called TRBD1 or TRBD2 (5 bases each). Germline V gene data show CDR1 as SGDLS and CDR2 as YYNGEE. The V end lost 3 bases, the J end lost 2 bases, and 15 bases lay between the germline ends. The CDR3 runs to 15 residues. As DNA, the CDR3 is TGTGCCAGCAGCGCCCGGGACGGCCGCGCCTACGAGCAGTACTTC. Translating gives CASSARDGRAYEQYF.

The rearrangement joins TRBV4-1 to TRBJ1-2; the D gene is possibly TRBD1 (6 bases). CDR3 length: 17 residues. Between the trimmed V and J ends, which lost 3 bases and 0 bases, there was a span of 17 bases. Germline values: CDR1 MGHRA, CDR2 YSYEKL. This chain's CDR3 is CASSQGSTGRPNYGYTF. The CDR3 nucleotides are TGCGCCAGCAGCCAGGGATCCACAGGGAGGCCTAACTATGGCTACACCTTC.

This chain links TRBV7-9 with TRBJ2-1; maybe TRBD1 (6 bases). There are 15 residues in the CDR3. Trimming removed 1 base at V and 0 bases at J, with 7 bases between. The germline V gene has CDR1 SEHNR and CDR2 FQNEAQ (reference sequence). The DNA for the CDR3 is TGTGCCAGCAGCTTAGTAGGGGGCTCCTACAATGAGCAGTTCTTC. Protein: CASSLVGGSYNEQFF.

The chain has TRBV5-6 and TRBJ2-7; D unresolved. Germline V gene sequence: CDR1 SGHDT, CDR2 YYEEEE. V lost 4 bases and J lost 4, with 9 bases in between. This CDR3 has 12 amino acids. The CDR3 DNA is TGTGCCAGCAGCGCAACCTCTTACGAGCAGTACTTC. Translation gives CASSATSYEQYF.

This chain uses TRBV7-7 with TRBJ1-1, with 8 nucleotides matching TRBD1. CDR3 length equals 13 residues. Germline CDR1 is SSHAT and CDR2 is FNYEAQ (reference sequence). CDR3 DNA sequence: TGTGCTCTAACCCTAAGACAGGGGAATAAAGCTTTCTTT. Translation: CALTLRQGNKAFF.

The chain employs TRBV9 and TRBJ1-1; D is unclear. This CDR3 contains 12 residues. V lost 4 bases to trimming and J lost 2 bases, with 6 bases between them. Germline V CDR1 and CDR2: SGDLS, YYNGEE. CDR3 nucleotide sequence: TGTGCCAGCAGCCCCTATAACACTGAAGCTTTCTTT. Protein product: CASSPYNTEAFF.

V is TRBV7-9 and J is TRBJ2-1; no clear D. With 3 bases removed from V and 10 bases from J, the gap between germline ends came to 7 bases. The germline CDR1 and CDR2 sequences are SEHNR and FQNEAQ (reference sequence). The CDR3 spans 11 residues. The CDR3 here is CASSFSGEQFF. For the CDR3, the DNA is TGTGCCAGCAGCTTTTCAGGAGAGCAGTTCTTC.

The chain uses TRBV7-8 and TRBJ1-2, with unresolved D. The CDR3 consists of 14 residues. V shed 5 bases and J shed 8 bases, with 18 bases lying between them. Germline V gene lookup returns CDR1 SGHVS and CDR2 FQNEAQ. For the CDR3, the DNA is TGTGCCAGCAGCCAGACCGGCGGGCTTCGAGGCTACACCTTC. Its protein is CASSQTGGLRGYTF. Full variable domain (missing parts from reference TRBV7-8 and TRBJ1-2): GAGVSQSPRYKVAKRGQDVALRCDPISGHVSLFWYQQALGQGPEFLTYFQNEAQLDKSGLPSDRFFAERPEGSVSTLKIQRTQQEDSAVYLCASSQTGGLRGYTFGSGTRLTVV.

In its sample, this clone was seen a few times. The CDR3 sequence: CASSQGGDPRETQYF. For the CDR3, the DNA is TGTGCCAGCAGCCAGGGCGGGGACCCGCGGGAGACCCAGTACTTC. The chain combines TRBV14 with TRBJ2-5, with D perhaps TRBD2 (6 bases). Germline CDR1 is SGHDN and CDR2 is FVKESK. The CDR3 runs 15 residues. The V end was cut by 3 bases, the J end by 5 bases, with 16 bases between.

The chain has TRBV7-2 and TRBJ2-7; possibly TRBD2 for D (6 bases). This CDR3 has 15 residues. Germline CDR1 and CDR2: SGHTA and FQGNSA. Trimming left V 1 base short and J 4 bases short, with 14 bases between. Written as DNA, the CDR3 is TGTGCCAGCAGCTTAGAACGGGGGTATGGGTACGAGCAGTACTTC. Translating it yields CASSLERGYGYEQYF.

The chain combines TRBV28 with TRBJ2-3, with D possibly being TRBD1 or TRBD2 (5 bases each). The germline V and J ends were trimmed by 2 bases and 4 bases, with 10 bases remaining between them. The V gene's germline CDR1 is MDHEN and CDR2 SYDVKM. The CDR3 is 14 amino acids. The DNA for the CDR3 is TGTGCCAGCAGTTTAGGGACCCACGCAGATACGCAGTATTTT. It codes for CASSLGTHADTQYF.

This clone has just a few counts. The chain uses TRBV5-4 and TRBJ2-1; 7 nucleotides agree with TRBD2. The CDR3 is 16 residues long. CDR1 is SGHNT, CDR2 YYREEE, per germline (reference sequence). Germline trimming cut 0 bases from V and 3 bases from J; bases unmatched to any gene: 6. In DNA form, the CDR3 reads TGTGCCAGCAGCTTGGCCGACGGCGGGGGCTACAATGAGCAGTTCTTC. Translating gives CASSLADGGGYNEQFF.

This clone was recorded a few times. The chain uses TRBV5-5 and TRBJ1-5; 8 bases fit TRBD1. The V segment lost 1 base and the J segment 7 bases; nucleotides outside the gene matches: 7. The germline V gene encodes CDR1 SGHKS and CDR2 YYEKEE (reference sequence). CDR3 length equals 15 residues. The CDR3 sequence is CASSLSRGQAQPQHF. CDR3 nucleotides: TGTGCCAGCAGCTTGAGCAGGGGGCAGGCCCAGCCCCAGCATTTT. The variable domain in full, completed from reference TRBV5-5 and TRBJ1-5, reads DAGVTQSPTHLIKTRGQQVTLRCSPISGHKSVSWYQQVLGQGPQFIFQYYEKEERGRGNFPDRFSARQFPNYSSELNVNALLLGDSALYLCASSLSRGQAQPQHFGDGTRLSIL.

This clone was seen a few times. V and J are TRBV4-1 and TRBJ2-2; 9 nucleotides agree with TRBD1. Trimming at V came to 4 bases and at J to 5 bases, leaving 5 bases not matched to a gene. Germline CDR1 reads MGHRA; CDR2 reads YSYEKL. CDR3 length equals 15 residues. The CDR3 sequence: CASSPRQGDTGELFF. The CDR3, as DNA: TGCGCCAGCAGCCCCCGACAGGGGGATACCGGGGAGCTGTTTTTT.